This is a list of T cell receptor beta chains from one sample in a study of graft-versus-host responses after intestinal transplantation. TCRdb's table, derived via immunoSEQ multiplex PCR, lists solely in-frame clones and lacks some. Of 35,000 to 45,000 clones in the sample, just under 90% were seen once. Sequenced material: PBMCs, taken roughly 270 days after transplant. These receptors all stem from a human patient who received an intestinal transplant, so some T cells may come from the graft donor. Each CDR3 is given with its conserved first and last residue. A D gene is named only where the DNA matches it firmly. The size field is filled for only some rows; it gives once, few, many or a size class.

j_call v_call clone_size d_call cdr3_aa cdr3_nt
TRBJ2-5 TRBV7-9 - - CASSLGGQQETQYF TGTGCCAGCAGCTTAGGGGGTCAGCAAGAGACCCAGTACTTC
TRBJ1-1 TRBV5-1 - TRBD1 CASSFQDRVNTEAFF TGCGCCAGCAGCTTCCAGGACAGGGTGAACACTGAAGCTTTCTTT
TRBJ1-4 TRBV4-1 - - CASNPFGGREKLFF TGCGCCAGCAACCCCTTCGGGGGGAGGGAAAAACTGTTTTTT
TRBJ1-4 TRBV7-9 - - CASRLHREEKLFF TGTGCCAGCAGGCTTCACAGGGAAGAAAAACTGTTTTTT
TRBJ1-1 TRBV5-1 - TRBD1 CASSLVYRGPFGTEAFF TGCGCCAGCAGCTTGGTTTACAGGGGGCCTTTCGGCACTGAAGCTTTCTTT
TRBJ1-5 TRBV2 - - CASRTESLGNQPQHF TGTGCCAGCAGGACAGAGTCCCTAGGCAATCAGCCCCAGCATTTT
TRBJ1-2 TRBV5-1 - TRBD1 CASTETGQGGNGYTF TGCGCCAGCACCGAAACTGGACAGGGCGGGAATGGCTACACCTTC
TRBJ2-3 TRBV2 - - CASSEYRGGTDTQYF TGTGCCAGCAGTGAGTACCGGGGCGGCACAGATACGCAGTATTTT
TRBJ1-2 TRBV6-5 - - CASSGRDYYGYTF TGTGCCAGCAGTGGAAGGGACTACTATGGCTACACCTTC
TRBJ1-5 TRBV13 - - CASSLGGEPQHF TGTGCCAGCAGCTTAGGAGGGGAGCCCCAGCATTTT
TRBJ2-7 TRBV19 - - CASSIGTGNIYEQYF TGTGCCAGTAGTATAGGTACAGGGAACATCTACGAGCAGTACTTC
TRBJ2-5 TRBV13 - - CASRSFRHSQETQYF TGTGCCAGCAGATCCTTCAGACACTCCCAAGAGACCCAGTACTTC
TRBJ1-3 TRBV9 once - CASSVAVVGADTIYF TGTGCCAGCAGCGTAGCCGTGGTGGGTGCGGACACCATATATTTT
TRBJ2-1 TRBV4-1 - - CASSQDGSAMGNEQFF TGCGCCAGCAGCCAAGACGGTAGTGCTATGGGCAATGAGCAGTTCTTC
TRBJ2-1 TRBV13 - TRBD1 CASSHTGGAYNEQFF TGTGCCAGCAGCCATACAGGGGGCGCCTACAATGAGCAGTTCTTC
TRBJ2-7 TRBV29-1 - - CSVEEPTALDSYEQYF TGCAGCGTTGAAGAACCGACAGCTCTCGACAGTTACGAGCAGTACTTC
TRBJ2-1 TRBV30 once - CAWGHQGGVEQFF TGTGCCTGGGGACACCAGGGGGGGGTTGAGCAGTTCTTC
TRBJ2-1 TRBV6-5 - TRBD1 CASSYGTGPNEQFF TGTGCCAGCAGTTACGGGACAGGACCCAATGAGCAGTTCTTC
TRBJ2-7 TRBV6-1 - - CASSPAGAEQYF TGTGCCAGCAGTCCTGCGGGGGCCGAGCAGTACTTC
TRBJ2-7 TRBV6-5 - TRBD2 CASSYGGGIPYEQYF TGTGCCAGCAGTTACGGGGGGGGGATCCCCTACGAGCAGTACTTC
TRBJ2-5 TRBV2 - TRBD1 CASSQGVLQETQYF TGTGCCAGCAGCCAGGGGGTCCTCCAAGAGACCCAGTACTTC
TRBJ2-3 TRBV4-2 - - CASSREESTDTQYF TGTGCCAGCAGCCGGGAGGAGAGCACAGATACGCAGTATTTT
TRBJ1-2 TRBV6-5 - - CASRTQGSDGYTF TGTGCCAGCAGGACTCAGGGTAGCGATGGCTACACCTTC
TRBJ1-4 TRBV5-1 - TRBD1 CASSSGTGNEKLFF TGCGCCAGCAGCTCGGGGACAGGGAATGAAAAACTGTTTTTT
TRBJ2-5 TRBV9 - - CASSATQDFQETQYF TGTGCCAGCAGCGCGACCCAGGACTTCCAAGAGACCCAGTACTTC
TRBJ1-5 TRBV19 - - CASNLWNQPQHF TGTGCCAGTAACCTCTGGAATCAGCCCCAGCATTTT
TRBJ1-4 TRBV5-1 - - CASSLALASEREKLFF TGCGCCAGCAGCTTGGCCTTGGCGTCCGAACGGGAAAAACTGTTTTTT
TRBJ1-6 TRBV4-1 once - CASNQGSSPLHF TGCGCCAGCAACCAGGGTAGTTCACCCCTCCACTTT
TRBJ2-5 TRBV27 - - CASRPGALSQETQYF TGTGCCAGCAGGCCGGGGGCCCTCTCTCAAGAGACCCAGTACTTC
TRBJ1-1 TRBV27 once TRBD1 CASSLLGTVATEAFF TGTGCCAGCAGTTTATTGGGGACAGTGGCCACTGAAGCTTTCTTT
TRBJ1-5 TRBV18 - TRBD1 CASSPPRWTGDDNQPQHF TGTGCCAGCTCACCACCGCGCTGGACAGGGGACGACAATCAGCCCCAGCATTTT
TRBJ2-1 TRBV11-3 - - CASSLSWSRYYNEQFF TGTGCCAGCAGCTTGAGTTGGTCGAGGTACTACAATGAGCAGTTCTTC
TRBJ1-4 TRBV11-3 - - CASSSDGYNEKLFF TGTGCCAGCAGCTCCGACGGATACAATGAAAAACTGTTTTTT
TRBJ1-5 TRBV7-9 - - CASSSGINQPQHF TGTGCCAGCAGTTCCGGGATAAATCAGCCCCAGCATTTT
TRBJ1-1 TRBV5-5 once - CASSLGPEAFF TGTGCCAGCAGCTTGGGTCCTGAAGCTTTCTTT
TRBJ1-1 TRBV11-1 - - CASSSVVEAFF TGTGCCAGCAGCTCCGTGGTTGAAGCTTTCTTT
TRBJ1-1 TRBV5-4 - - CASSFPRNTEAFF TGTGCCAGCAGCTTCCCTCGGAACACTGAAGCTTTCTTT
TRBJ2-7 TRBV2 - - CASNKQGNYEQYF TGTGCCAGCAACAAACAGGGAAACTACGAGCAGTACTTC
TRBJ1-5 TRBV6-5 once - CASSSPGRPQHF TGTGCCAGCAGTTCCCCGGGGAGACCCCAGCATTTT
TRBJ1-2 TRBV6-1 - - CASRSTDPGYTF TGTGCCAGCAGATCCACGGACCCTGGCTACACCTTC
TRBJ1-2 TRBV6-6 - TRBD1 CASSTGATNYGYTF TGTGCCAGCAGTACAGGGGCTACTAACTATGGCTACACCTTC
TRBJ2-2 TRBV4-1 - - CASSRGEPGELFF TGCGCCAGCAGCCGAGGGGAGCCCGGGGAGCTGTTTTTT